This note documents a single T cell receptor beta chain sequence. No antigen is known for it. This sample stems from a study of T cell responses to AZD1222 COVID-19 vaccine. Overall study context: Investigators merged groups given second doses at roughly 4 or roughly 12 weeks.

Sequenced by immunoSEQ multiplex PCR; TCRdb stores in-frame clones only, minus some. Of approximately 110,000 clones detected, 88% appear once; the ten largest clones hold about 5%. V lost 1 base to trimming and J lost 0 bases; unmatched junction nucleotides: 7. Germline CDR1 SGHKS, CDR2 YYEKEE (reference sequence). The CDR3 loop spans 18 amino acids. Points from the study as a whole: The sample set comprised mostly white British donors with more females, and clonal diversity was possibly underestimated. Targets within unmutated variant regions were reportedly found for nearly half of spike-specific TCRs.

This receptor was identified in an adult in good health. Sequenced material: peripheral blood, taken on day 0 of AZD1222 vaccination. The chain links TRBV5-5 to TRBJ2-3, with TRBD2 identical over 11 bases. This CDR3 is CASSLTTSGGPSTDTQYF. The CDR3 DNA sequence: TGTGCCAGCAGCTTGACAACTAGCGGGGGCCCCAGCACAGATACGCAGTATTTT.